Shown below are 11 T cell receptor beta chains from a single sample sequenced in a study of blood T cell repertoires in COVID-19. Method: immunoSEQ multiplex PCR; TCRdb's copy keeps in-frame clones and lacks some. Of hundreds of thousands of clones listed, about 88% are singletons. The material sequenced was peripheral blood. The receptors were sampled from a woman in her sixties or seventies with acute or convalescent COVID-19.

The chain carries TRBV13 and TRBJ1-5; D ambiguous. The germline V gene has CDR1 PRHDT and CDR2 FYEKMQ (reference sequence). The CDR3 extends over 13 amino acids. With 0 bases removed from V and 9 bases from J, the gap between germline ends came to 9 bases. The CDR3 DNA reads as TGTGCCAGCAGCTTAGGGGGCTTAGGGCCCCAGCATTTT. It codes for CASSLGGLGPQHF.

This rearrangement joins TRBV7-2 to TRBJ2-3, with 9 bases that match TRBD2. The CDR3 is 14 residues long. Per the germline V gene, CDR1 is SGHTA and CDR2 is FQGNSA. V lost 8 bases and J lost 5; bases outside the gene matches: 8. The CDR3 nucleotides are TGTGCCAGCGGAACCCGGACTAGCGTAGATACGCAGTATTTT. Translating it yields CASGTRTSVDTQYF.

The V gene is TRBV19, the J gene TRBJ1-5, with D tentatively TRBD1 (5 bases). The CDR3 extends over 15 amino acids. The V end was cut by 1 base, the J end by 0 bases, with 7 bases between. CDR1 and CDR2 from the germline V gene are LNHDA and SQIVND (reference sequence). CDR3 sequence: CASSIGQISNQPQHF. CDR3 DNA sequence: TGTGCCAGTAGTATAGGACAGATTAGCAATCAGCCCCAGCATTTT.

This rearrangement joins TRBV4-2 to TRBJ1-2; D unclear. V lost 1 base, J lost 3 bases, and 15 bases lay in between. This CDR3 is built from 16 residues. Per germline, CDR1 LGHNA and CDR2 YNFKEQ. This CDR3 is CASSQAGGREDYGYTF. CDR3 in DNA: TGTGCCAGCAGCCAAGCGGGAGGGAGAGAGGACTATGGCTACACCTTC.

The chain combines TRBV24-1 with TRBJ2-2; maybe TRBD2 (6 bases). This CDR3 spans 16 amino acids. V lost 0 bases and J lost 3, with 10 bases in between. CDR1 and CDR2 from the germline V gene are KGHDR and SFDVKD. The DNA for the CDR3 is TGTGCCACCAGTGATTTGGGAGGGGCGCACACCGGGGAGCTGTTTTTT. Translating it yields CATSDLGGAHTGELFF.

This clone came up a few times. V is TRBV7-6 and J is TRBJ1-3; weak D call: TRBD1 (6 bases). Germline V gene lookup returns CDR1 SGHVS and CDR2 FNYEAQ. The CDR3 extends over 16 amino acids. Trimming took off 3 bases at V and 0 bases at J, with 12 bases between the two ends. CDR3: CASSLYRDSSGNTIYF. DNA of the CDR3: TGTGCCAGCAGCTTGTACAGGGATTCCTCTGGAAACACCATATATTTT.

V is TRBV2 and J is TRBJ1-4, with 8 bases that match TRBD1. V was clipped by 6 bases and J by 5 bases; unmatched bases: 5. From germline, CDR1 is SNHLY and CDR2 FYNNEI. The CDR3 contains 14 residues. The CDR3 spells CASSQQGGNEKLFF. CDR3 coding DNA: TGTGCCAGCAGCCAACAGGGGGGGAATGAAAAACTGTTTTTT.

The rearrangement uses TRBV19 and TRBJ2-2; 8 bases are a match to TRBD1. CDR1 and CDR2 from the germline V gene are LNHDA and SQIVND (reference sequence). The J segment lost 5 bases and the V segment lost 10 bases, leaving 15 bases of the junction unmatched. This CDR3 comprises 16 residues. The CDR3 spells CATRSLRTGRTGELFF. The CDR3 nucleotides are TGTGCCACCAGAAGCCTAAGGACAGGGCGAACCGGGGAGCTGTTTTTT.

The rearrangement links TRBV5-6 to TRBJ1-1; unclear D gene. Germline CDR1 reads SGHDT; CDR2 reads YYEEEE. V was shortened by 0 bases and J by 4 bases, with 10 bases between the two germline ends. The CDR3 runs to 14 residues. The CDR3 here is CASSLDIRSTEAFF. The CDR3 nucleotides read TGTGCCAGCAGCTTGGACATCAGGTCCACTGAAGCTTTCTTT.

The chain uses TRBV10-3 and TRBJ2-5; 8 positions agree with TRBD1. Looked up from germline, CDR1 is ENHRY and CDR2 is SYGVKD. This CDR3 is built from 14 residues. After removal of 4 bases from V and 3 bases from J, the junction contained 4 bases not matched to a gene. The CDR3 here is CAISGSTGEETQYF. As DNA, the CDR3 is TGTGCCATCAGTGGGTCGACAGGGGAAGAGACCCAGTACTTC.

V gene TRBV7-2 combines with J gene TRBJ2-2; D gene ambiguous. V shed 3 bases and J shed 6 bases, with 8 bases lying between them. In germline, CDR1 is SGHTA, CDR2 FQGNSA. The CDR3 has 13 amino acids. CDR3 bases: TGTGCCAGCAGCTTTAAGAGAGCCGGGGAGCTGTTTTTT. This sequence encodes CASSFKRAGELFF.